Listed here are 26 T cell receptor beta chains from one sample, sequenced in a study of tumor and adjacent non-tumor tissue in lung cancer. Three rounds of nested PCR, following a modified ARM-PCR protocol, produced the TCRbeta library. From the multiplex PCR reads, TCRdb called clonotypes with MiXCR, one entry per CDR3 protein. This sample has about 200,000 distinct CDR3 sequences; about 76% occur once, and the top ten carry under 30%. This sample's RNA came from whole unsorted tissue. The specimen was lung tumor tissue. The receptors stem from a man aged 55 to 70 with non-small cell lung cancer.

Remarks on this clonotype: Germline is not matched at one junction end, which may reflect a read error. The CDR3 DNA follows: TGCAATGCTAGTGAGGGGGCAGGCTATCAGCCCCAGCATTTT. As protein: CNASEGAGYQPQHF. The chain combines TRBV20-1 with TRBJ1-5; 7 bases align to TRBD1. The CDR3 extends over 14 amino acids. Germline assignment: CDR1 DFQATT and CDR2 SNEGSKA (reference sequence).

The table lists this clonotype with many counts. The chain recombines TRBV20-1 with TRBJ2-7; D not certain. CDR1 is DFQATT, CDR2 SNEGSKA, per germline (reference sequence). The CDR3 sequence is 14 residues long. Trimming removed 5 bases from V and 3 bases from J, with 17 bases in between. This CDR3 is CSAGMVKGSYEQYF. Written as DNA, the CDR3 is TGCAGTGCTGGGATGGTAAAGGGTAGCTACGAGCAGTACTTC.

As for this clonotype: An end of the junction differs from the germline gene, which may be a read error. J is TRBJ1-2 and V is TRBV11-2; possibly TRBD1 for D (5 bases). Germline assignment: CDR1 SGHAT and CDR2 FQNNGV. CDR3 length: 16 residues. CDR3 DNA sequence: TGCGCCAGCAGCTTAAGCTCCTTCGACAGAAAGGGGGGCTACACCTTC. Translating gives CASSLSSFDRKGGYTF.

This chain links TRBV20-1 with TRBJ2-4; 15 nucleotides match TRBD2. The CDR3 is 14 amino acids. The germline V gene has CDR1 DFQATT and CDR2 SNEGSKA (reference sequence). Here the CDR3 DNA reads TGCAATGCACGGACTAGCGGGAGGGGAAACATTCAGTACTTC. Its translation is CNARTSGRGNIQYF.

V is TRBV6-2 or TRBV6-3 and J is TRBJ2-7; D unresolved. Trimming removed 11 bases from V and 2 bases from J, with 19 bases in between. The CDR3 spans 14 residues. Looked up from germline, CDR1 is MNHEY and CDR2 is SVGEGT. CDR3 sequence (DNA): TGTGCCTGCAACTTACAGCGTGGAACCTACGAGCAGTACTTC. Protein product: CACNLQRGTYEQYF.

This clonotype was picked up a small number of times. The J gene is TRBJ1-3, the V gene TRBV6-5; D gene uncertain. The V end was cut by 9 bases, the J end by 0 bases, with 12 bases between. The germline CDR1 and CDR2 sequences are MNHEY and SVGAGI. This CDR3 region has 14 residues. CDR3 coding DNA: TGTGCCAGTTCAGGAGGGAGCTCTGGAAACACCATATATTTT. Translated: CASSGGSSGNTIYF.

The gene calls are TRBV4-1 and TRBJ2-2; D gene unclear. Germline V gene lookup returns CDR1 MGHRA and CDR2 YSYEKL. The CDR3 runs 16 residues. V lost 10 bases, J lost 6 bases, and 24 bases lay in between. In DNA form, the CDR3 reads TGCGCCAACAACCAAGAAAGGCAGCTTGGAGCCGGGGAGCTGTTTTTT. It specifies CANNQERQLGAGELFF.

This clonotype was recorded a few times. An end of the junction does not agree with germline; a read error may underlie this. This chain links TRBV11-2 with TRBJ2-7, with TRBD1 identical over 7 bases. This CDR3 has 15 amino acids. Looked up from germline, CDR1 is SGHAT and CDR2 is FQNNGV. The CDR3 is CVSSSSTGPSYEQYF. The CDR3, as DNA: TGTGTCAGCAGCTCGTCGACAGGGCCCTCCTACGAGCAGTACTTC.

About this clonotype itself: No conserved phenylalanine or tryptophan ends this CDR3, so it is likely a read error. V and J are TRBV11-2 and TRBJ2-4, with D tentatively TRBD1 (6 bases). The CDR3 is 17 residues long. Looked up from germline, CDR1 is SGHAT and CDR2 is FQNNGV. Here the CDR3 reads CASSSNSGQFGVNIQYL. The CDR3 coding sequence is TGTGCCAGCAGCTCAAACTCTGGACAGTTTGGGGTAAACATCCAGTACTTA.

Concerning this clonotype itself: The junction departs from the called germline gene at one end, perhaps through a read error. The chain recombines TRBV4-3 with TRBJ2-1; either TRBD1 or TRBD2 may fit D (5 bases each). Germline CDR1 LGHNA, CDR2 YSLEER. The CDR3 is 16 amino acids. CDR3 sequence reads: CACSQDPRGRYNGQFF. For the CDR3, the DNA is TGCGCCTGCAGCCAAGATCCCCGGGGACGGTACAATGGGCAGTTCTTC.

This clonotype was found once. The rearrangement links TRBV2 to TRBJ2-7, with D perhaps matching TRBD2 (5 bases). V was clipped by 3 bases and J by 3 bases, with 15 bases between them. Looked up from germline, CDR1 is SNHLY and CDR2 is FYNNEI. The CDR3 totals 15 residues. This CDR3 reads CASSDPALVHYEQYF. Here the CDR3 DNA reads TGTGCCAGCAGTGACCCGGCACTAGTGCACTACGAGCAGTACTTC.

Concerning this clonotype itself: The junction departs from the called germline gene at one end, perhaps through a read error. This chain uses TRBV30 with TRBJ2-3, with no clear D. From germline, CDR1 is GTSNPN and CDR2 SVGIG (reference sequence). This CDR3 is built from 12 residues. CDR3 region: CAWSVLTDTLYF. CDR3 nucleotides: TGTGCCTGGAGTGTACTCACAGATACGCTGTATTTT. The whole variable domain, remainder taken from reference TRBV30 and TRBJ2-3, is SQTIHQWPATLVQPVGSPLSLECTVEGTSNPNLYWYRQAAGRGLQLLFYSVGIGQISSEVPQNLSASRPQDRQFILSSKKLLLSDSGFYLCAWSVLTDTLYFGPGTRLTVL.

The chain combines TRBV12-3 or TRBV12-4 with TRBJ2-7; 7 nucleotides agree with TRBD1. This CDR3 contains 14 residues. The CDR3, as DNA: TGTCTCAGCAGTGGACAGGCAGTCTTCTACGAGCAGTACTTC. The encoded protein is CLSSGQAVFYEQYF.

This chain uses TRBV29-1 with TRBJ1-2; D gene ambiguous. Germline CDR1 reads SQVTM; CDR2 reads ANQGSEA. Trimming removed 1 base from V and 7 bases from J, with 13 bases in between. There are 13 residues in the CDR3. The CDR3 DNA follows: TGCAGCGTTGAAGCGATACGACTTTGTGGCTACACCTTC. This translates into CSVEAIRLCGYTF.

The chain couples TRBV29-1 to TRBJ2-5; 7 bases match TRBD2. V gave up 4 bases and J gave up 9 bases; unmatched junction bases: 14. The CDR3 totals 14 residues. Looked up from germline, CDR1 is SQVTM and CDR2 is ANQGSEA. The CDR3 reads CSVGEGFSGEAQYF. The CDR3 region has the DNA TGCAGCGTTGGGGAGGGCTTCTCGGGGGAGGCCCAGTACTTC.

Comments on this clonotype: Its ends do not fully match the called genes, so a read error is possible. The chain is built from TRBV12-3 or TRBV12-4 and TRBJ2-7, with 10 nucleotides matching TRBD1. The CDR3 consists of 13 residues. The CDR3 loop is CASSSRTGGELYF. The DNA for the CDR3 is TGTGCCAGCAGTAGCCGGACAGGGGGTGAGCTGTACTTC.

On this clonotype itself: An end of the junction differs from the germline gene, which may be a read error. This rearrangement joins TRBV29-1 to TRBJ1-1, with D possibly being TRBD1 (5 bases). The CDR3 is 15 amino acids. Germline loops: CDR1 SQVTM, CDR2 ANQGSEA. The CDR3 coding sequence is TGCAGCGTTGAGGAACAGCGGGTAAGGGGAACTGAAGCCTTCTTT. Its translation is CSVEEQRVRGTEAFF.

Comments on this clonotype: This may stem from a read error, because a much larger clone lies one nucleotide away. The CDR3 sequence: CASSSRGGYTF. For the CDR3, the DNA is TGTGCCAGCAGTTCCCGTGGGGGCTACACCTTC. V usage is TRBV12-3 or TRBV12-4 and J usage is TRBJ1-2; D is uncertain. The CDR3 has 11 residues. V was trimmed by 4 bases and J by 8 bases, leaving 8 bases between them.

The rearrangement joins TRBV6-1 to TRBJ1-2, with D maybe TRBD1 (5 bases). The CDR3 is made up of 15 amino acids. Per germline, CDR1 MNHNS and CDR2 SASEGT. V was trimmed by 9 bases and J by 3 bases, leaving 20 bases between them. The CDR3: CARGRGRAKDYGYTF. Here the CDR3 DNA reads TGTGCCAGGGGGAGGGGTCGGGCTAAGGACTATGGCTACACCTTC.

This clonotype was seen many times. V usage is TRBV12-5 and J usage is TRBJ2-2; D gene ambiguous. The V gene's germline CDR1 is LGHNT and CDR2 FRNRAP. The CDR3 runs to 14 residues. V gave up 1 base and J gave up 1 base, with 4 bases separating them. The CDR3: CASGLGVNTGELFF. CDR3 sequence (DNA): TGTGCTAGTGGTTTGGGAGTGAACACCGGGGAGCTGTTTTTT.

The sample holds one count of this clonotype. This could be a read error, since a much larger clone is one nucleotide away. The CDR3 sequence is CASTHLGPGYEQYF. The DNA of the CDR3 is TGTGCCAGCACCCATTTGGGGCCTGGGTACGAGCAGTACTTC. The chain joins TRBV4-2 to TRBJ2-7; perhaps TRBD1 as D (5 bases). The CDR3 extends over 14 amino acids. Germline V gives CDR1 LGHNA, CDR2 YNFKEQ. Between the trimmed V and J ends, which lost 7 bases and 4 bases, there was a span of 17 bases.

The rearrangement links TRBV20-1 to TRBJ1-2; perhaps TRBD1 as D (5 bases). The CDR3 extends over 15 amino acids. The V gene's germline CDR1 is DFQATT and CDR2 SNEGSKA (reference sequence). The CDR3 protein is CNVPRVGEGDYGYTF. In DNA form, the CDR3 reads TGCAATGTTCCAAGGGTGGGGGAGGGCGATTATGGCTACACCTTC.

With regard to this clonotype: One end of the junction does not line up with germline, which may come from a read error. V usage is TRBV12-3 or TRBV12-4 and J usage is TRBJ2-2; D remains ambiguous. The CDR3 sequence is 14 residues long. CDR3 bases: TGTGTCAGCATGGGTGGCGGTAACACCGGGGAGCTGTTTTTT. As protein: CVSMGGGNTGELFF.

Concerning this clonotype itself: Germline and junction disagree at one end, which may indicate a read error. The V call is TRBV6-2 or TRBV6-3, the J call TRBJ1-5, with D maybe TRBD1 (5 bases). The CDR3 consists of 14 residues. Germline V gives CDR1 MNHEY, CDR2 SVGEGT. CDR3 bases: TGTGCCAGCAGTTGCTCGGTAGGGACTCAGTCCCAACATTTT. Protein product: CASSCSVGTQSQHF.

This clonotype appeared many times. The gene calls are TRBV20-1 and TRBJ2-7; 7 positions match TRBD1. V dropped 1 base and J dropped 1; count of bases not matched to a gene: 10. CDR3 length equals 16 residues. Germline V gives CDR1 DFQATT, CDR2 SNEGSKA (reference sequence). CDR3 bases: TGCAGTGCTAGAGCTCCAGGGACAGAGGTATCCTACGAGCAGTACTTC. Translating it yields CSARAPGTEVSYEQYF.

Of note for this clonotype: Since no conserved phenylalanine or tryptophan closes the CDR3, a read error is the likely cause. The limits of the CDR3 on the DNA are not certain, so only TCRdb's listed CDR3 is given. The chain has TRBV5-4 and TRBJ2-3; the listed D gene, TRBD2, was not tested against the DNA. Germline assignment: CDR1 SGHNT and CDR2 YYREEE (reference sequence). Termini included, the CDR3 measures 16 amino acids. CDR3 amino acids: CASSLVLAGGTDTQYY.